This TCR beta chain was observed in a study of blood T cells in healthy people across ages. Study in general: Template switching recovered approximately one barcoded beta molecule for every two T cells.

V gave up 3 bases and J gave up 6 bases, with 15 bases separating them. The germline gives CDR1 KGHSH, CDR2 LQKENI. The CDR3 covers 14 residues. Comments on this clonotype: Its antigen is undetermined.

General study findings and limits: PBMCs went unsorted, and a conclusive naive versus antigen-experienced comparison was therefore prevented.

Every sample gave at least 6 micrograms of total RNA when it was extracted. A second roughly 6 to 11 cycle PCR used barcoded and J-beta primers. A tag from a template-switch adaptor with 12 random nucleotides marked each cDNA molecule. TCRdb redid the calling of the 5' RACE reads with MiXCR, one entry per CDR3 protein. The sample has around 900,000 distinct CDR3 sequences; 51% are singletons. The chain combines TRBV18 with TRBJ2-7, with a tentative D call TRBD2 (6 bases). The receptor comes from a woman aged 55-70 years in good health. The sample consisted of blood. CDR3 nucleotide sequence: TGTGCCAGCTCACCGTCCGGGAGCGCCCTCGAGCAGTACTTC. Translated: CASSPSGSALEQYF.